Below, 28 T cell receptor beta chains from the same sample are listed, as sequenced in a study of blood T cell repertoires in COVID-19. Sequenced by immunoSEQ multiplex PCR; TCRdb stores in-frame clones only, minus some. This repertoire shows 270,000 or so clones, 85% to 90% found once; its top ten account for roughly 5%. Sequencing was done on a sample of peripheral blood. These receptors originate from a woman aged 35 to 49 who had recovered from COVID-19.

This rearrangement joins TRBV6-5 to TRBJ1-4, with D possibly being TRBD1 (6 bases). Germline-derived CDR1 and CDR2 are MNHEY and SVGAGI. The CDR3 extends over 14 amino acids. The V end lost 2 bases, the J end lost 8 bases, and 12 bases lay between the germline ends. The DNA for the CDR3 is TGTGCCAGCAGTTACATACAGGGACGCGAAAAACTGTTTTTT. Its protein product is CASSYIQGREKLFF.

V and J are TRBV19 and TRBJ1-5, with D unclear. CDR1 and CDR2 (germline): LNHDA, SQIVND (reference sequence). V was shortened by 5 bases and J by 6 bases, with 17 bases between the two germline ends. This CDR3 is built from 15 residues. The CDR3 is CASSSPGGGLQPQHF. DNA for the CDR3: TGTGCCAGTAGTTCCCCGGGAGGAGGGCTTCAGCCCCAGCATTTT.

The DNA for the CDR3 is TGTGCCAGCACACAGGGGAAAGAGACCCAGTACTTC. Translated, it gives CASTQGKETQYF. J is TRBJ2-5 and V is TRBV28; 7 bases fit TRBD1. With 7 bases clipped from V and 3 bases from J, the junction kept 2 bases outside the gene matches. The germline gives CDR1 MDHEN, CDR2 SYDVKM. This CDR3 contains 12 residues.

This rearrangement joins TRBV6-5 to TRBJ1-3, with a weak D call TRBD1 (6 bases). CDR1 is MNHEY and CDR2 is SVGAGI in the germline V gene. This CDR3 has 14 amino acids. V lost 6 bases, J lost 7 bases, and 16 bases lay in between. CDR3 protein: CASRSIDRFNTIYF. The CDR3 DNA reads TGTGCCAGCAGATCAATAGACAGGTTTAACACCATATATTTT.

CDR3 residues: CASSPRGQNEKLFF. The CDR3 DNA follows: TGTGCCAGCTCACCCAGGGGTCAAAATGAAAAACTGTTTTTT. The chain carries TRBV18 and TRBJ1-4, with D possibly TRBD1 on 6 matching bases. The germline V and J ends were trimmed by 3 bases and 5 bases, with 10 bases remaining between them. There are 14 residues in the CDR3. Germline CDR1 KGHSH, CDR2 LQKENI.

This chain uses TRBV5-4 with TRBJ2-3; TRBD2 is a possible D gene (5 bases). The CDR3 sequence is 14 residues long. V lost 0 bases and J 6 bases, leaving 11 bases between the germline ends. CDR1 and CDR2 (germline): SGHNT, YYREEE (reference sequence). CDR3 sequence reads: CASSLGDYSDTQYF. The CDR3 DNA reads as TGTGCCAGCAGCTTGGGAGACTATTCCGATACGCAGTATTTT. Combining the CDR3 with reference TRBV5-4 and TRBJ2-3 gives the whole variable domain ETGVTQSPTHLIKTRGQQVTLRCSSQSGHNTVSWYQQALGQGPQFIFQYYREEENGRGNFPPRFSGLQFPNYSSELNVNALELDDSALYLCASSLGDYSDTQYFGPGTRLTVL.

The rearrangement uses TRBV30 and TRBJ2-2; 9 nucleotides align to TRBD1. This CDR3 spans 13 amino acids. Germline CDR1 reads GTSNPN; CDR2 reads SVGIG (reference sequence). J gave up 5 bases and V 4 bases, and 2 bases lay outside the gene matches. The CDR3 protein is CAWKGQGTGELFF. The CDR3 DNA follows: TGTGCCTGGAAGGGACAGGGTACCGGGGAGCTGTTTTTT.

This clone was observed a single time. V and J are TRBV5-1 and TRBJ2-5, with 11 bases identical to TRBD2. The germline V gene has CDR1 SGHRS and CDR2 YFSETQ. The CDR3 totals 16 residues. Losses at the gene ends were 3 bases for V and 1 base for J; bases not matched to a gene: 5. Here the CDR3 DNA reads TGCGCCAGCAGCTCGCCTAGCGGGGGGTCCCAAGAGACCCAGTACTTC. It yields the protein CASSSPSGGSQETQYF. Combining the CDR3 with reference TRBV5-1 and TRBJ2-5 gives the whole variable domain KAGVTQTPRYLIKTRGQQVTLSCSPISGHRSVSWYQQTPGQGLQFLFEYFSETQRNKGNFPGRFSGRQFSNSRSEMNVSTLELGDSALYLCASSSPSGGSQETQYFGPGTRLLVL.

The chain couples TRBV7-2 to TRBJ1-2; tentative D call: TRBD1 (6 bases). Germline assignment: CDR1 SGHTA and CDR2 FQGNSA. The ends were cut back, 1 base at V and 2 bases at J, with 11 bases in the middle. The CDR3 runs 15 residues. CDR3: CASSLEDSGNYGYTF. CDR3 nucleotide sequence: TGTGCCAGCAGCTTAGAGGACAGCGGCAACTATGGCTACACCTTC.

The chain carries TRBV13 and TRBJ1-3; the D is unclear. The CDR3 runs to 19 residues. Trimming removed 5 bases from V and 0 bases from J, with 23 bases in between. Germline CDR1 and CDR2: PRHDT and FYEKMQ (reference sequence). The CDR3 nucleotides are TGTGCCAGCAGCACCGGACCTAGCTCAAAAAAGTTCTCTGGAAACACCATATATTTT. It specifies CASSTGPSSKKFSGNTIYF.

The V and J genes are TRBV6-2 or TRBV6-3 and TRBJ2-1; 9 bases align to TRBD2. Per germline, CDR1 MNHEY and CDR2 SVGEGT. The CDR3 extends over 17 amino acids. The ends lost 8 bases at V and 2 bases at J; junction bases unmatched: 13. The CDR3 region has the DNA TGTGCCAGCGGCCGCGGGATAGCGGGAGTCCCCTACAATGAGCAGTTCTTC. Translated, it gives CASGRGIAGVPYNEQFF.

The J gene is TRBJ1-1, the V gene TRBV28; D remains ambiguous. The CDR3 is 14 amino acids. V was cut by 10 bases and J by 3 bases, with 18 bases left in between. Looked up from germline, CDR1 is MDHEN and CDR2 is SYDVKM. CDR3 region: CATKTRVEDTEAFF. The DNA for the CDR3 is TGTGCCACCAAGACTCGGGTTGAGGACACTGAAGCTTTCTTT.

This clone was seen a single time. The rearrangement uses TRBV4-3 and TRBJ1-2, with D possibly TRBD1 on 6 matching bases. V dropped 0 bases and J dropped 4 bases, with 12 bases sitting between them. The CDR3 contains 15 residues. CDR1 and CDR2 (germline): LGHNA, YSLEER. The CDR3 bases are TGCGCCAGCAGCCAAGATTTAAAGACAGGCTATGGCTACACCTTC. Translation gives CASSQDLKTGYGYTF.

A few counts support this clone. This chain joins TRBV19 and TRBJ2-2; D is unclear. V lost 7 bases to trimming and J lost 4 bases, with 10 bases between them. The CDR3 contains 13 residues. Germline V gives CDR1 LNHDA, CDR2 SQIVND (reference sequence). CDR3 sequence (DNA): TGTGCCAGTACTAGTAGTGTCACCGGGGAGCTGTTTTTT. Translation gives CASTSSVTGELFF.

This clone was seen a few times. The chain is built from TRBV24-1 and TRBJ1-1; D might be TRBD1 (6 bases). The CDR3 covers 13 residues. Trimming stripped 4 bases from V and 8 bases from J, with 13 bases between. Per the germline V gene, CDR1 is KGHDR and CDR2 is SFDVKD. The CDR3 nucleotides read TGTGCCACCAGTGAACAGGGTTTAAGGGAAGCTTTCTTT. Amino acid sequence: CATSEQGLREAFF.

The V and J genes are TRBV6-5 and TRBJ1-4; D is ambiguous. V dropped 7 bases and J dropped 0 bases, with 6 bases sitting between them. Germline V gene sequence: CDR1 MNHEY, CDR2 SVGAGI. The CDR3 covers 13 residues. The CDR3 is CASTGTTNEKLFF. The CDR3 bases are TGTGCCAGCACGGGAACAACTAATGAAAAACTGTTTTTT.

As DNA, the CDR3 is TGTGCCATCAGTGAGTCGGGGCAGAGTCCTGAAGCTTTCTTT. Translated, it gives CAISESGQSPEAFF. The chain joins TRBV10-3 to TRBJ1-1; D may be TRBD1 (5 bases). The V and J ends lost 0 bases and 6 bases respectively, with 11 bases between them. This CDR3 has 14 amino acids. Germline loops: CDR1 ENHRY, CDR2 SYGVKD.

V usage is TRBV24-1 and J usage is TRBJ2-5; D is uncertain. Germline loops: CDR1 KGHDR, CDR2 SFDVKD. Trimming removed 0 bases from V and 4 bases from J, with 2 bases in between. CDR3 length equals 12 residues. CDR3 nucleotides: TGTGCCACCAGTGATTTGCTAGAGACCCAGTACTTC. It is translated as CATSDLLETQYF.

This clone was detected a few times. CDR3 region: CASSAAGWTEAFF. CDR3 DNA: TGTGCCAGCAGCGCAGCAGGGTGGACTGAAGCTTTCTTT. The chain links TRBV7-9 to TRBJ1-1, with D possibly being TRBD1 (5 bases). This CDR3 is built from 13 residues. Trimming pared 5 bases from V and 5 bases from J, leaving 12 bases between. The germline CDR1 and CDR2 sequences are SEHNR and FQNEAQ (reference sequence).

The V gene is TRBV5-4, the J gene TRBJ1-6; D possibly corresponds to TRBD1 (5 bases). The V gene's germline CDR1 is SGHNT and CDR2 YYREEE (reference sequence). Trimming took 4 bases from V and 4 from J, leaving 18 bases between them. The CDR3 spans 17 residues. CDR3 in amino acids: CASSPTPVAGYNSPLHF. The CDR3 nucleotides are TGTGCCAGCAGCCCAACCCCTGTTGCAGGGTATAATTCACCCCTCCACTTT.

The table lists this clone with a count of one. The chain has TRBV7-2 and TRBJ2-3; D might be TRBD2 (5 bases). The germline V gene encodes CDR1 SGHTA and CDR2 FQGNSA. Deletions cut 1 base from V and 2 bases from J, with 10 bases between. The CDR3 has 15 amino acids. The CDR3 region is CASSLVAGPTDTQYF. The CDR3 DNA follows: TGTGCCAGCAGCTTAGTGGCGGGCCCCACAGATACGCAGTATTTT. The entire variable domain, with the rest obtained from reference TRBV7-2 and TRBJ2-3, is as follows: GAGVSQSPSNKVTEKGKDVELRCDPISGHTALYWYRQSLGQGLEFLIYFQGNSAPDKSGLPSDRFSAERTGGSVSTLTIQRTQQEDSAVYLCASSLVAGPTDTQYFGPGTRLTVL.

This clone has only one observation. The V gene is TRBV5-6, the J gene TRBJ1-5, with D hard to call. The CDR3 is 14 residues long. Looked up from germline, CDR1 is SGHDT and CDR2 is YYEEEE. V lost 1 base to trimming and J lost 6 bases, with 11 bases between them. As DNA, the CDR3 is TGTGCCAGCAGCTTGTGGGCAAATGGTCAGCCCCAGCATTTT. Protein: CASSLWANGQPQHF.

This CDR3 is CASSPDTFAGGSYEQFF. As DNA, the CDR3 is TGTGCCAGCTCACCCGACACCTTTGCGGGGGGTTCCTATGAGCAGTTCTTC. The genes are TRBV18 and TRBJ2-1; 8 bases agree with TRBD2. Unmatched junction bases numbered 15, after V lost 3 bases and J lost 8 bases. The CDR3 spans 17 residues. The germline CDR1 and CDR2 sequences are KGHSH and LQKENI.

The V and J genes are TRBV12-5 and TRBJ2-7; perhaps TRBD2 as D (6 bases). V lost 1 base to trimming and J lost 3 bases, with 16 bases between them. Germline assignment: CDR1 LGHNT and CDR2 FRNRAP. CDR3 length: 16 residues. This chain's CDR3 is CASGLEEGAPVYEQYF. The CDR3 nucleotides read TGTGCTAGTGGTTTGGAGGAGGGTGCCCCAGTCTACGAGCAGTACTTC.

The gene calls are TRBV18 and TRBJ2-3; TRBD2 is a possible D gene (5 bases). Between the trimmed V and J ends, which lost 4 bases and 5 bases, there was a span of 10 bases. The V gene's germline CDR1 is KGHSH and CDR2 LQKENI. CDR3 length: 13 amino acids. The CDR3 loop reads CASSLPGEDTQYF. CDR3 nucleotide sequence: TGTGCCAGCTCACTACCCGGGGAAGATACGCAGTATTTT.

The chain employs TRBV5-1 and TRBJ2-5; D is perhaps TRBD2 (6 bases). CDR1 and CDR2 (germline): SGHRS, YFSETQ. The CDR3 is 15 residues long. V was cut by 2 bases and J by 4 bases, with 15 bases left in between. The DNA of the CDR3 is TGCGCCAGCAGCTTCAACCTAGCGCCCCTAGAGACCCAGTACTTC. Amino acid sequence: CASSFNLAPLETQYF.

In regard to this clone: The same CDR3 arises from other DNA sequences in this sample as well. This chain links TRBV7-9 with TRBJ2-3, with D maybe TRBD2 (6 bases). The germline V gene encodes CDR1 SEHNR and CDR2 FQNEAQ (reference sequence). CDR3 length equals 14 residues. With 4 bases removed from V and 1 base from J, the gap between germline ends came to 9 bases. The CDR3 DNA is TGTGCCAGCAGCTCTCCGGGGGGCACAGATACGCAGTATTTT. Translated: CASSSPGGTDTQYF.

The CDR3 sequence is CASSEGKGRNTEAFF. The CDR3 nucleotides are TGTGCCAGCAGTGAAGGAAAAGGGAGGAACACTGAAGCTTTCTTT. The rearrangement uses TRBV6-1 and TRBJ1-1, with D unclear. This CDR3 contains 15 residues. Germline V lookup: CDR1 MNHNS, CDR2 SASEGT. Trimming took off 1 base at V and 1 base at J, with 10 bases between the two ends.